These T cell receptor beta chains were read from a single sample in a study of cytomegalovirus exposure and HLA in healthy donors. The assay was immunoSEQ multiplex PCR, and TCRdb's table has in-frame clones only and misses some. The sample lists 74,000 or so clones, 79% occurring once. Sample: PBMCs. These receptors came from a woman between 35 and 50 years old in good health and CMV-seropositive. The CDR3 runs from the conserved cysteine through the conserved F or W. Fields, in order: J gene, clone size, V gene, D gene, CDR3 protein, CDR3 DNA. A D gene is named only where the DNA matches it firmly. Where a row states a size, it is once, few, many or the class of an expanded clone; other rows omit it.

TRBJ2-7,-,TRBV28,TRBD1,CASRGTVKTYEQYF,TGTGCCAGCAGGGGGACAGTGAAGACCTACGAGCAGTACTTC
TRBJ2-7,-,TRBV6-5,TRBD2,CASSYFGGGYEQYF,TGTGCCAGCAGTTACTTCGGGGGGGGCTACGAGCAGTACTTC
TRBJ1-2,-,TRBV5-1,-,CASSAGGANYGYTF,TGCGCCAGCAGCGCGGGGGGGGCTAACTATGGCTACACCTTC
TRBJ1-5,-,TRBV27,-,CASSLTGIGYQPQHF,TGTGCCAGCAGTTTAACAGGGATAGGGTATCAGCCCCAGCATTTT
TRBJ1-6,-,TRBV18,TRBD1,CASSLDRGITNSPLHF,TGTGCCAGCTCACTAGACAGGGGGATAACTAATTCACCCCTCCACTTT
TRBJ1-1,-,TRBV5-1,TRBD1,CASRGLGGLDTEAFF,TGCGCCAGCAGAGGCTTAGGGGGCCTGGACACTGAAGCTTTCTTT
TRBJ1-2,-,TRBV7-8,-,CASSLVGRAPYGYTF,TGTGCCAGCAGCTTAGTTGGTAGAGCTCCATATGGCTACACCTTC
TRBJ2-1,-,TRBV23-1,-,CASSQGNRSSYNEQFF,TGCGCCAGCAGTCAAGGGAACAGGAGCTCCTACAATGAGCAGTTCTTC
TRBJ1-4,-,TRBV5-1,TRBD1,CASSDRVGPTNEKLFF,TGCGCCAGCAGCGACAGGGTAGGGCCTACTAATGAAAAACTGTTTTTT
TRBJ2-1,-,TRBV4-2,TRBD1,CASSQDSFGRGLYNEQFF,TGTGCCAGCAGCCAAGATTCTTTTGGCAGGGGGTTGTACAATGAGCAGTTCTTC
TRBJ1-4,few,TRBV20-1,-,CSAIRDEKLFF,TGCAGTGCTATCAGGGATGAAAAACTGTTTTTT
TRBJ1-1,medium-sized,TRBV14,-,CASSMGTPEAFF,TGTGCCAGCAGCATGGGCACCCCTGAAGCTTTCTTT
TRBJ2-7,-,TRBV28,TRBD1,CASSFSGQGGDEQYF,TGTGCCAGCAGTTTTTCGGGACAGGGGGGAGACGAGCAGTACTTC
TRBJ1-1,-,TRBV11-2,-,CASSLFGGGNTEAFF,TGTGCCAGCAGCTTATTCGGCGGGGGGAACACTGAAGCTTTCTTT
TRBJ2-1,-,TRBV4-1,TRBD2,CASSLPLGGGEQFF,TGCGCCAGCAGCCTTCCTTTGGGCGGGGGGGAGCAGTTCTTC
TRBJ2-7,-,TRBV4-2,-,CASSQGWGESSYEQYF,TGTGCCAGCAGCCAAGGTTGGGGGGAGAGCTCCTACGAGCAGTACTTC
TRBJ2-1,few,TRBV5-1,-,CASSSFETGSSYNEQFF,TGCGCCAGCAGCTCCTTTGAGACTGGCAGCTCCTACAATGAGCAGTTCTTC
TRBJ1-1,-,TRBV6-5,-,CASSDGQNTEAFF,TGTGCCAGCAGTGACGGACAGAACACTGAAGCTTTCTTT
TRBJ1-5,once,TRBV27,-,CASSLQGSNQPQHF,TGTGCCAGCAGTTTACAGGGAAGCAATCAGCCCCAGCATTTT
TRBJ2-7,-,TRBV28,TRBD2,CASSRLAGAGEQYF,TGTGCCAGCAGCCGTTTAGCGGGAGCAGGCGAGCAGTACTTC
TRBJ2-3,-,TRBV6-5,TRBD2,CASRREGLTDTQYF,TGTGCCAGCAGGCGGGAGGGCCTAACAGATACGCAGTATTTT
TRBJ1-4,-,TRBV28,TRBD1,CASSRDGTGLEKLFF,TGTGCCAGCAGTAGAGACGGGACAGGGCTTGAAAAACTGTTTTTT
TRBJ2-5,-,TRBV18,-,CASSPKLQETQYF,TGTGCCAGCTCACCAAAACTACAAGAGACCCAGTACTTC
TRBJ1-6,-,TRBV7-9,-,CASSITGDNSPLHF,TGTGCCAGCAGCATTACAGGAGATAATTCACCCCTCCACTTT
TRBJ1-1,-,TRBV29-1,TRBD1,CSAVQGMNTEAFF,TGCAGCGCCGTACAGGGGATGAACACTGAAGCTTTCTTT
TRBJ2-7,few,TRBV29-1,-,CSAAGDAQGFSYEQYF,TGCAGCGCCGCCGGGGACGCACAGGGCTTCTCCTACGAGCAGTACTTC
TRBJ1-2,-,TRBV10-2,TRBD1,CASSPTGEANYGYTF,TGCGCCAGCAGCCCGACAGGGGAAGCTAACTATGGCTACACCTTC
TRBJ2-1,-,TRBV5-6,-,CASSWETRSDEQFF,TGTGCCAGCAGCTGGGAAACTAGATCCGATGAGCAGTTCTTC
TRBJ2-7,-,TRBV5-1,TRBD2,CASCSTSGRDEQYF,TGCGCCAGCTGCAGCACTAGCGGGAGGGACGAGCAGTACTTC
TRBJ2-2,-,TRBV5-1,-,CASSLAAPGGTGELFF,TGCGCCAGCAGCTTGGCCGCCCCCGGGGGCACCGGGGAGCTGTTTTTT
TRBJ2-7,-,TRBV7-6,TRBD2,CASSSTSGLTYEQYF,TGTGCCAGCAGCTCGACTAGCGGGCTAACCTACGAGCAGTACTTC
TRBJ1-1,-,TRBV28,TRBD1,CASRIGQGTFTEAFF,TGTGCCAGCAGGATAGGACAGGGGACCTTCACTGAAGCTTTCTTT
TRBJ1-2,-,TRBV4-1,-,CASSPRRITETGYTF,TGCGCCAGCAGCCCTCGAAGAATCACAGAGACTGGCTACACCTTC
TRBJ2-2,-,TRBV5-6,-,CASTSFRTDPTGELFF,TGTGCCAGCACTTCCTTCCGGACAGATCCCACCGGGGAGCTGTTTTTT
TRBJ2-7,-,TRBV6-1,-,CASRSPTHRPYEQYF,TGTGCCAGCAGGAGTCCTACCCACCGCCCCTACGAGCAGTACTTC
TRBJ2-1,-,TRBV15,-,CATSRSTSYNEQFF,TGTGCCACCAGCAGAAGTACTAGCTACAATGAGCAGTTCTTC
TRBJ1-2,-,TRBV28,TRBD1,CASRVGDRAPSFYGYTF,TGTGCCAGCAGGGTCGGGGACAGGGCTCCATCATTCTATGGCTACACCTTC
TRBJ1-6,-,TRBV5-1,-,CASRDRENSPLHF,TGCGCCAGCAGGGACAGAGAAAATTCACCCCTCCACTTT
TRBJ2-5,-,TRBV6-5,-,CASRRDRGETQYF,TGTGCCAGCAGGAGAGACAGAGGAGAGACCCAGTACTTC
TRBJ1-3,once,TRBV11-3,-,CASSSGAGNTIYF,TGTGCCAGCAGCTCCGGGGCTGGAAACACCATATATTTT
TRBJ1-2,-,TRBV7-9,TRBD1,CASSGTGGGYGYTF,TGTGCCAGCTCTGGGACAGGGGGGGGCTATGGCTACACCTTC
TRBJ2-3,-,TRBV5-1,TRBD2,CASSSGTSDTDTQYF,TGCGCCAGCAGCTCCGGGACTAGCGACACAGATACGCAGTATTTT
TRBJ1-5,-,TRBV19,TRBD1,CASSPGTDYQPQHF,TGTGCCAGTAGTCCCGGGACAGACTATCAGCCCCAGCATTTT
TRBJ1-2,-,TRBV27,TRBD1,CASSLLGQAHGYTF,TGTGCCAGCAGTTTACTGGGACAGGCCCATGGCTACACCTTC